The rows below give T cell receptor beta chains drawn from one sample of a study of cytomegalovirus exposure and HLA in healthy donors. The table came from immunoSEQ multiplex PCR; TCRdb's copy has only in-frame clones and leaves some out. There are approximately 150,000 clones in the sample; 68% occur only once, and less than 3.5% lies in the top ten. The sample taken for sequencing was PBMCs. Receptors were obtained from a woman aged 40 to 50 in good health and CMV-seropositive. The CDR3 runs from the conserved cysteine through the conserved F or W. Each record gives: V gene, D gene, clone size, J gene, CDR3 DNA, CDR3 protein. A D gene is named only where the DNA matches it firmly. The size entry is marked missing in some rows and otherwise reads once, few, many or a size class.

>TRBV7-9|TRBD2|.|TRBJ2-5
TGTGCCAGCAGCTTGACACGGGAGGGGGAGACCCAGTACTTC
CASSLTREGETQYF
>TRBV18|TRBD1|.|TRBJ1-1
TGTGCCAGCTCACCCGAGGACAGGGGAACTGAAGCTTTCTTT
CASSPEDRGTEAFF
>TRBV5-4|.|few|TRBJ1-2
TGTGCCAGCAGCGGGACACCCGGACAAAACTATGGCTACACCTTC
CASSGTPGQNYGYTF
>TRBV7-9|TRBD1|.|TRBJ1-2
TGTGCCAGCAGAACCACGGGACAGGGGTTAGATGGCTACACCTTC
CASRTTGQGLDGYTF
>TRBV10-3|.|.|TRBJ2-1
TGTGCCATCAGTGTGCACGGGCCCAGAGAGGGTGAGCAGTTCTTC
CAISVHGPREGEQFF
>TRBV7-9|TRBD1|.|TRBJ1-3
TGTGCCAGCAGCACGGACAGGGCCTCTGGAAACACCATATATTTT
CASSTDRASGNTIYF
>TRBV7-2|.|once|TRBJ2-5
TGTGCCAGCAGCTTAGGTCGGGACTTACAAGAGGCCCAGTACTTC
CASSLGRDLQEAQYF
>TRBV7-9|TRBD2|.|TRBJ2-1
TGTGCCAGCAGCCGACTAGCGGATAGCTCCTACAATGAGCAGTTCTTC
CASSRLADSSYNEQFF
>TRBV18|TRBD1|.|TRBJ1-1
TGTGCCAGCTCACCTACAGGGGGGATGAACACTGAAGCTTTCTTT
CASSPTGGMNTEAFF
>TRBV15|.|.|TRBJ1-4
TGTGCCACCAGCAGAGATCTAGGGGGAACTAATGAAAAACTGTTTTTT
CATSRDLGGTNEKLFF
>TRBV15|TRBD1|few|TRBJ1-4
TGTGCCACCAGCAGAGATAGAGGGGGCTCGAAGGAAAAACTGTTTTTT
CATSRDRGGSKEKLFF
>TRBV4-1|TRBD2|.|TRBJ2-5
TGCGCCAGCAGCCAAGATGCGGGAGAGGGCCAAGAGACCCAGTACTTC
CASSQDAGEGQETQYF
>TRBV5-4|.|.|TRBJ2-7
TGTGCCAGCAGCCTATGGACAGCCTACGAGCAGTACTTC
CASSLWTAYEQYF
>TRBV4-2|TRBD2|.|TRBJ2-3
TGTGCCAGCAGCCAAGAAGAACTAGCGGGGGGAAGAGATACGCAGTATTTT
CASSQEELAGGRDTQYF
>TRBV4-2|.|few|TRBJ1-4
TGTGCCAGCAGCCAAGATCGAGGGCGGGGATATGAAAAACTGTTTTTT
CASSQDRGRGYEKLFF
>TRBV5-6|TRBD2|.|TRBJ2-3
TGTGCCAGCAGCTTGCGGACTAGCGGGGTGGCAGATACGCAGTATTTT
CASSLRTSGVADTQYF
>TRBV19|TRBD2|.|TRBJ2-7
TGTGCTAGTAGTATAGCGGGATTGTCCTACGAGCAGTACTTC
CASSIAGLSYEQYF
>TRBV28|.|.|TRBJ1-1
TGTGCCAGCACGTCGGTTGGCACTGAAGCTTTCTTT
CASTSVGTEAFF
>TRBV28|.|.|TRBJ2-7
TGTGCCAGCAGCGCGCCAGGTGACTCCTACGAGCAGTACTTC
CASSAPGDSYEQYF
>TRBV7-9|.|few|TRBJ1-1
TGTGCCAGCAGCCTAACTGTATCGGGGACTGAAGCTTTCTTT
CASSLTVSGTEAFF
>TRBV2|.|.|TRBJ2-3
TGTGCCAGCCCTGAGGGCAAGTTATCAGATACGCAGTATTTT
CASPEGKLSDTQYF
>TRBV27|TRBD1|.|TRBJ1-1
TGTGCCAGCAGTCCCCAAGCAGGGGGCACTGAAGCTTTCTTT
CASSPQAGGTEAFF
>TRBV18|.|.|TRBJ2-1
TGTGCCAGCTCACCTTGGGCTCGGGAGATGGATGAGCAGTTCTTC
CASSPWAREMDEQFF
>TRBV19|.|once|TRBJ1-3
TGTGCCAGTAGACCTGACCCAGGCGCCGTGTCTGGAAACACCATATATTTT
CASRPDPGAVSGNTIYF
>TRBV7-2|.|.|TRBJ2-7
TGTGCCAGCAGCTTAGTAGGACAGAGCTCCTACGAGCAGTACTTC
CASSLVGQSSYEQYF
>TRBV29-1|TRBD2|.|TRBJ2-5
TGCAGCGTTGCCGGGGGGGGCCAAGAGACCCAGTACTTC
CSVAGGGQETQYF
>TRBV4-2|TRBD1|.|TRBJ1-1
TGTGCCAGCAGCCCAGGACAGGTGAACACTGAAGCTTTCTTT
CASSPGQVNTEAFF
>TRBV5-1|TRBD1|.|TRBJ1-1
TGCGCCAGCAGCTTGGAGGGGACAGGAGGTACTGAAGCTTTCTTT
CASSLEGTGGTEAFF
>TRBV9|.|.|TRBJ2-3
TGTGCCAGCAGCGTATCGACCCTCGGGATCTCCCGCACAGATACGCAGTATTTT
CASSVSTLGISRTDTQYF
>TRBV23-1|TRBD1|.|TRBJ2-1
TGCGCCAGCAGTCCCCTGGGACAGGGTCGTGATGAGCAGTTCTTC
CASSPLGQGRDEQFF
>TRBV6-5|.|once|TRBJ2-3
TGTGCCTCCCGTGGAGCGGTGAGCACAGATACGCAGTATTTT
CASRGAVSTDTQYF
>TRBV5-1|TRBD2|once|TRBJ2-7
TGCGCCAGCAGCTTACGTAGCGGGCTTTACGAGCAGTACTTC
CASSLRSGLYEQYF
>TRBV6-1|TRBD2|.|TRBJ2-7
TGTGCCAGCAGTGAAATAACTAGCGGGCGGAGGGGTATGTACTTC
CASSEITSGRRGMYF
>TRBV18|.|.|TRBJ1-5
TGTGCCAGCTCACCAGGGGGGGGTCAGCCCCAGCATTTT
CASSPGGGQPQHF
>TRBV19|.|.|TRBJ2-7
TGTGCCAGTAGTATAATAGGGGAAAGGTACGAGCAGTACTTC
CASSIIGERYEQYF
>TRBV5-5|.|few|TRBJ1-1
TGTGCCAGCAGCCACCCCCCGGCGGGTGAAGCTTTCTTT
CASSHPPAGEAFF
>TRBV9|TRBD2|.|TRBJ2-1
TGTGCCAGCAGCGTAGGGGATAGCGGGGCCAATGAGCAGTTCTTC
CASSVGDSGANEQFF
>TRBV6-6|TRBD1|.|TRBJ2-7
TGTGCCAGCAGTTATGGGACAGCAGCTATCGAGCAGTACTTC
CASSYGTAAIEQYF
>TRBV6-5|TRBD2|.|TRBJ2-7
TGTGCCAGCAGTCCGGGACTAGCTTCCAGCGAGCAGTACTTC
CASSPGLASSEQYF
>TRBV7-9|TRBD1|.|TRBJ1-1
TGTGCCAGCAGCTACGAGGACAGGGAAGCTTTCTTT
CASSYEDREAFF
>TRBV6-6|.|.|TRBJ1-1
TGTGCCAGCACAGACACAACGAACACTGAAGCTTTCTTT
CASTDTTNTEAFF
>TRBV19|.|few|TRBJ2-1
TGTGCCAGTCGGAGCTCCTACAATGAGCAGTTCTTC
CASRSSYNEQFF
>TRBV19|.|once|TRBJ1-2
TGTGCCAGTAGTATGAGTGCAGGCACTGGCGGCTACACCTTC
CASSMSAGTGGYTF
>TRBV7-2|TRBD1|.|TRBJ2-7
TGTGCCAGCAGCACCTCGACAGGGGGGAAGACCTACGAGCAGTACTTC
CASSTSTGGKTYEQYF
>TRBV27|.|.|TRBJ1-5
TGTGCCAGCAGTCCACTTCCGCGGGGATGGCATCAGCCCCAGCATTTT
CASSPLPRGWHQPQHF
>TRBV9|.|.|TRBJ2-3
TGTGCCAGCAGCCCACGGGGGACAGGCACAGATACGCAGTATTTT
CASSPRGTGTDTQYF
>TRBV19|.|few|TRBJ1-2
TGTGCCAGTAGTATAACAGTTGGAGGAGGCTACACCTTC
CASSITVGGGYTF
>TRBV28|.|.|TRBJ1-2
TGTGCCAGCACCCCGACATTGATCTATGGCTACACCTTC
CASTPTLIYGYTF
>TRBV7-3|TRBD2|.|TRBJ2-3
TGTGCCAGCAGCTTATATGCTAGCGGGATTAGCACAGATACGCAGTATTTT
CASSLYASGISTDTQYF
>TRBV2|.|.|TRBJ1-1
TGTGCCAGCAGTGTACAGGGTGACACTGAAGCTTTCTTT
CASSVQGDTEAFF
>TRBV7-2|.|.|TRBJ2-7
TGTGCCAGCAATCCCGGAGCCTCCTACGAGCAGTACTTC
CASNPGASYEQYF
>TRBV6-6|.|.|TRBJ2-7
TGTGCCAGCAGTTACTCGAATCCCAGTGCGGCCGAGCAGTACTTC
CASSYSNPSAAEQYF
>TRBV5-1|.|.|TRBJ2-1
TGCGCCAGCAGCTTAGGAGGATCCTACAATGAGCAGTTCTTC
CASSLGGSYNEQFF
>TRBV25-1|TRBD1|.|TRBJ1-6
TGTGCCAGCAGTGCAGGGGGCCGAGATAATTCACCCCTCCACTTT
CASSAGGRDNSPLHF